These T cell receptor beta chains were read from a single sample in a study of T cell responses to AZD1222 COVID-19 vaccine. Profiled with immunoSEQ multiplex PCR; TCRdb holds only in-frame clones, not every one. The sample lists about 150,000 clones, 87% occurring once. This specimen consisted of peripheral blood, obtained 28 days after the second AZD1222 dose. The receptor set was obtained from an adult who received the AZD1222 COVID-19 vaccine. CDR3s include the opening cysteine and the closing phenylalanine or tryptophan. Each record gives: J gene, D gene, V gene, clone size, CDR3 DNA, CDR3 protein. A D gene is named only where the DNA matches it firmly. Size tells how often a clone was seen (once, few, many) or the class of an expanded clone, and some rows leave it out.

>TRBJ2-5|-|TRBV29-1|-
TGCAGCCGAGGCACCCAGGAGGGGACCCAACAAGAGACCCAGTACTTC
CSRGTQEGTQQETQYF
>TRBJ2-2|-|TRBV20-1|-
TGCAGTGCTAGTATCCGGGTACAGGGGGAGCTGTTTTTT
CSASIRVQGELFF
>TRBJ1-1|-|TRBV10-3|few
TGTGCCATCAGTTCGGGGCTGAACACTGAAGCTTTCTTT
CAISSGLNTEAFF
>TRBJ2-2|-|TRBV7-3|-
TGTGCCAGCAGCTTAACGGCCGGGGAGCTGTTTTTT
CASSLTAGELFF
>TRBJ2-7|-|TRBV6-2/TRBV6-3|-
TGTGCCAGCAGTTATTTTCTCTACGAGCAGTACTTC
CASSYFLYEQYF
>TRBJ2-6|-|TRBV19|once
TGTGCCAGTACCTACTCGGGAGGGGCCAACGTCCTGACTTTC
CASTYSGGANVLTF
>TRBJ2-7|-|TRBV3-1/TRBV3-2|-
TGTGCCAGCAGCCAAGTGAGCGGGCACGAGCAGTACTTC
CASSQVSGHEQYF
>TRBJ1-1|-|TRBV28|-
TGTGCCAGCAGTTCAACAAAGCGGTCCCTGCTTGAAGCTTTCTTT
CASSSTKRSLLEAFF
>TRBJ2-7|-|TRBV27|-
TGTGCCAGCACAATCAGGGGTGGGAACTACGAGCAGTACTTC
CASTIRGGNYEQYF
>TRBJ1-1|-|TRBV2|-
TGTGCCAGCAGCTATGGACCCAGCCTAGGCGCTGAAGCTTTCTTT
CASSYGPSLGAEAFF
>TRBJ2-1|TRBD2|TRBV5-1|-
TGCGCCAGCAGCTTGTATCCTAGCGGGAGTAATGTTTACAATGAGCAGTTCTTC
CASSLYPSGSNVYNEQFF
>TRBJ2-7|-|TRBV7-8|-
TGTGCCAGCAGCTTATCCGCTCGGGAGCAGTACTTC
CASSLSAREQYF
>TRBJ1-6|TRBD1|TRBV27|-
TGTGCCAGCAGCCAACAAAAGACTAGGGACAGGGTAAATTCACCCCTCCACTTT
CASSQQKTRDRVNSPLHF
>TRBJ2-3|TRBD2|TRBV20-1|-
TGCAGTGCGAGTCGGGACGGCGGGAGGTCCACAGATACGCAGTATTTT
CSASRDGGRSTDTQYF
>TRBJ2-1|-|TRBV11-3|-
TGTGCCAGCAGCTTACGGGGGAGTGGTGGTGAGCAGTTCTTC
CASSLRGSGGEQFF
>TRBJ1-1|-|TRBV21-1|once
TGTGCCAGCCCGCGAGGGTGCACTGAAGCTTTCTTT
CASPRGCTEAFF
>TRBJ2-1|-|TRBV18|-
TGTGCCAGCTCACTCACCGGGACCTCATTCAATGAGCAGTTCTTC
CASSLTGTSFNEQFF
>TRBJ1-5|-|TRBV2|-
TGTGCCTCAAACAGGGAGTACAATCAGCCCCAGCATTTT
CASNREYNQPQHF
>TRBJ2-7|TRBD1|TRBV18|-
TGTGCCAGCTCTCCCGGGACAGACTACGAGCAGTACTTC
CASSPGTDYEQYF
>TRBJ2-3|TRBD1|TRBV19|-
TGTGCCAGTAGGCCGGGACAGGGGGCAGAGGGGGCGCAGTATTTT
CASRPGQGAEGAQYF
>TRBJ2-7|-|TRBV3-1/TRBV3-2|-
TGTGCCAGCAGCCCTAGTGTGGGAGGGGGGCGGAACGAGCAGTACTTC
CASSPSVGGGRNEQYF
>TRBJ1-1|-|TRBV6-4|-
TGTGCCAGCAGGACAGGCCTGAACACTGAAGCTTTCTTT
CASRTGLNTEAFF
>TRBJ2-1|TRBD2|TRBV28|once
TGTGCCAGCAGTTCTGGACAGGGGACTAGCGGGAGGGCCGAACAGTTCTTC
CASSSGQGTSGRAEQFF
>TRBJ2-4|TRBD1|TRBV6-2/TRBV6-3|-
TGTGCCAGCAGTTTTGGTGTGAGACAGGGCGACAAAAACATTCAGTACTTC
CASSFGVRQGDKNIQYF
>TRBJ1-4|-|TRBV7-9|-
TGTGCCAGCAGCTTTAGGCAGGGTAATGAAAAACTGTTTTTT
CASSFRQGNEKLFF
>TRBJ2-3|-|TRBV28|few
TGTGCCAGCAGTTTGGTGATCTTAGATACGCAGTATTTT
CASSLVILDTQYF
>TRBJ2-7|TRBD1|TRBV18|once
TGTGCCAGCTCGACTCAAGCCGGGACAGGGGCCCACGAGCAGTACTTC
CASSTQAGTGAHEQYF
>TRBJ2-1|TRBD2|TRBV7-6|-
TGTGCCAGCAGCCGCGGTAGCGGGACTATTAATGAGCAGTTCTTC
CASSRGSGTINEQFF
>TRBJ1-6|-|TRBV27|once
TGTGCCAGCTGGGTAGGGGGGTATGAACCCCTCCACTTT
CASWVGGYEPLHF
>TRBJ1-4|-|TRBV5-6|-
TGTGCCAGCAGCGAACACCGAGGGACGATTACTGAAAAACTGTTTTTT
CASSEHRGTITEKLFF
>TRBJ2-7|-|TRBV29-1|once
TGCAGCGTTGCAAGGGACCAGTACGAGCAGTACTTC
CSVARDQYEQYF
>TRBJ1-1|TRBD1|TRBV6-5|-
TGTGCCAGCAGTCTCGACAGGGTGAACACTGAAGCTTTCTTT
CASSLDRVNTEAFF
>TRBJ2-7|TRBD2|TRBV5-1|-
TGCGCCAGCACTCTGGGGAGCGGGAGCTTCTACGAGCAGTACTTC
CASTLGSGSFYEQYF
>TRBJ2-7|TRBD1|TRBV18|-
TGTGCCAGCTCACCGACAGGGAGTGGATACGAGCAGTACTTC
CASSPTGSGYEQYF
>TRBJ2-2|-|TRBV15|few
TGTGCCACCAGCAGAGATTACTCATCCGGGGAGCTGTTTTTT
CATSRDYSSGELFF
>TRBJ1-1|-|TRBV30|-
TGTGCCTTCCGATCGAACACTGAAGCTTTCTTT
CAFRSNTEAFF
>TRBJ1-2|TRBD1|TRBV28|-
TGTGCCAGCAGTCCCGCCGGGACAGGGCTTAACTATGGCTACACCTTC
CASSPAGTGLNYGYTF
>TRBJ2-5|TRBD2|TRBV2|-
TGTGCCAGCAAGGGCGGGAGGTTCCAAGAGACCCAGTACTTC
CASKGGRFQETQYF
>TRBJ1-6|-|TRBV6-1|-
TGTGCCAGCAGTGAGGAACGTGGGTTTGCCTATAATTCACCCCTCCACTTT
CASSEERGFAYNSPLHF